These 18 T cell receptor beta chains were sequenced from one sample in a study of CD8+ T cells in alopecia areata. Sequencing used cDNA as its template, made by extracting RNA and reverse transcribing it. Using immunoSEQ multiplex PCR, the repertoire was profiled, and TCRdb retains in-frame clones only, with some absent. The data hold roughly 210,000 clones, with approximately 47% observed a single time. Treatment described: oral pan-JAK inhibitor, 5-10 mg twice daily. Source: CD4+ T cells sorted from blood, taken at roughly week 36, from a patient treated with tofacitinib. The source of these receptors is a human donor with alopecia areata.

This clone turned up a few times. The gene calls are TRBV29-1 and TRBJ1-1; 7 nucleotides align to TRBD1. V was clipped by 5 bases and J by 6 bases; unmatched bases: 3. Looked up from germline, CDR1 is SQVTM and CDR2 is ANQGSEA. The CDR3 extends over 11 amino acids. The CDR3 region has the DNA TGCAGCGTTAACAGGGGCGCTGAAGCTTTCTTT. Protein product: CSVNRGAEAFF.

In its sample, this clone was seen many times. The chain recombines TRBV4-2 with TRBJ2-7; the D gene could be TRBD1 or TRBD2 (5 bases each). Germline CDR1 is LGHNA and CDR2 is YNFKEQ. This CDR3 region has 15 residues. The ends were cut back, 1 base at V and 2 bases at J, with 12 bases in the middle. The CDR3: CASSQGGRTPYEQYF. In DNA form, the CDR3 reads TGTGCCAGCAGCCAAGGGGGACGGACCCCCTACGAGCAGTACTTC.

This clone was recorded only once. The J gene is TRBJ2-1, the V gene TRBV25-1; 8 bases are shared with TRBD2. V gave up 7 bases and J gave up 0 bases; unmatched junction bases: 2. The germline V gene encodes CDR1 MGHDK and CDR2 SYGVNS. CDR3 length: 14 amino acids. Written as DNA, the CDR3 is TGTGCCAGCAATGCGGGAGGCTCCTACAATGAGCAGTTCTTC. Protein sequence: CASNAGGSYNEQFF. Using reference TRBV25-1 and TRBJ2-1 for the parts outside the CDR3, the full variable domain is EADIYQTPRYLVIGTGKKITLECSQTMGHDKMYWYQQDPGMELHLIHYSYGVNSTEKGDLSSESTVSRIRTEHFPLTLESARPSHTSQYLCASNAGGSYNEQFFGPGTRLTVL.

The chain is built from TRBV7-3 and TRBJ2-6; D not resolved. V shed 3 bases and J shed 4 bases, with 10 bases lying between them. From germline, CDR1 is SGHTA and CDR2 FQGTGA. This CDR3 has 15 amino acids. DNA for the CDR3: TGTGCCAGCAGCTTTTCTGAGGTCGGGGCCAACGTCCTGACTTTC. The encoded protein is CASSFSEVGANVLTF.

The chain is built from TRBV29-1 and TRBJ1-1; the D gene is possibly TRBD1 (5 bases). The germline V and J ends were trimmed by 7 bases and 9 bases, with 18 bases remaining between them. The CDR3 runs 12 residues. The V gene's germline CDR1 is SQVTM and CDR2 ANQGSEA. As DNA, the CDR3 is TGCAGCGCCGAATCCGACAGCGCTAAAGCTTTCTTT. Translating gives CSAESDSAKAFF.

This clone was seen only once. The V and J genes are TRBV15 and TRBJ1-2; tentatively, D is TRBD1 (5 bases). There are 16 residues in the CDR3. V lost 3 bases and J 8 bases, leaving 22 bases between the germline ends. CDR1 and CDR2 (germline): LNHNV, YYDKDF (reference sequence). The CDR3 DNA reads as TGTGCCACCAGCAGTATGGGACCGTTCGTCGGGGGAGGCTACACCTTC. The encoded protein is CATSSMGPFVGGGYTF. The full variable domain, its missing parts supplied by reference TRBV15 and TRBJ1-2, is DAMVIQNPRYQVTQFGKPVTLSCSQTLNHNVMYWYQQKSSQAPKLLFHYYDKDFNNEADTPDNFQSRRPNTSFCFLDIRSPGLGDTAMYLCATSSMGPFVGGGYTFGSGTRLTVV.

This clone was seen more than once but under ten times. The chain joins TRBV18 to TRBJ2-2; unclear D gene. The ends were cut back, 2 bases at V and 3 bases at J, with 10 bases in the middle. Germline V lookup: CDR1 KGHSH, CDR2 LQKENI. The CDR3 totals 15 residues. Here the CDR3 DNA reads TGTGCCAGCTCACCAGGGCAGGCCTACACCGGGGAGCTGTTTTTT. Amino acid sequence: CASSPGQAYTGELFF.

The V gene is TRBV5-1, the J gene TRBJ1-2, with TRBD1 matching over 8 bases. V shed 3 bases and J 3 bases; nucleotides not matched to a gene: 7. CDR3 length: 15 amino acids. Germline assignment: CDR1 SGHRS and CDR2 YFSETQ. CDR3 nucleotides: TGCGCCAGCAGCTCGGGACAGGCAGAATACTATGGCTACACCTTC. Its protein is CASSSGQAEYYGYTF.

This clone was detected many times. The chain uses TRBV7-3 and TRBJ2-1, with TRBD2 identical over 8 bases. The V gene end was trimmed by 5 bases and the J gene end by 8 bases; junction bases not matched to a gene: 8. CDR1 is SGHTA, CDR2 FQGTGA, per germline. The CDR3 extends over 14 amino acids. Here the CDR3 DNA reads TGTGCCAGCAGCCAACAGGGACTAGGCTATGAGCAGTTCTTC. It yields the protein CASSQQGLGYEQFF.

V is TRBV14 and J is TRBJ1-3; D not certain. The CDR3 contains 13 residues. From germline, CDR1 is SGHDN and CDR2 FVKESK. With 6 bases removed from V and 0 bases from J, the gap between germline ends came to 6 bases. CDR3 nucleotide sequence: TGTGCCAGCAGTAAGGTCTCTGGAAACACCATATATTTT. Protein product: CASSKVSGNTIYF.

A few counts support this clone. J is TRBJ1-5 and V is TRBV2; D remains ambiguous. CDR3 length: 15 amino acids. Trimming cost V 7 bases and J 0 bases, with 13 bases left between them. Germline CDR1 SNHLY, CDR2 FYNNEI. The chain's CDR3 is CASTVGAYSNQPQHF. As DNA, the CDR3 is TGTGCCAGCACCGTTGGAGCTTATAGCAATCAGCCCCAGCATTTT.

This chain links TRBV29-1 with TRBJ2-5; D not certain. CDR1 is SQVTM and CDR2 is ANQGSEA in the germline V gene. This CDR3 has 16 residues. V gave up 0 bases and J gave up 1 base, with 15 bases separating them. The CDR3 is CSVEDLVTGPQETQYF. As DNA, the CDR3 is TGCAGCGTTGAAGATCTGGTTACGGGCCCCCAAGAGACCCAGTACTTC. Full variable domain (missing parts from reference TRBV29-1 and TRBJ2-5): SAVISQKPSRDICQRGTSLTIQCQVDSQVTMMFWYRQQPGQSLTLIATANQGSEATYESGFVIDKFPISRPNLTFSTLTVSNMSPEDSSIYLCSVEDLVTGPQETQYFGPGTRLLVL.

In its sample, this clone was seen a few times. One end of the junction fails to match germline, which may point to a read error. The chain links TRBV10-3 to TRBJ2-1; 8 bases map to TRBD1. This CDR3 has 15 amino acids. Germline V lookup: CDR1 ENHRY, CDR2 SYGVKD. CDR3 protein: CASSFTRTTGVKQFF. CDR3 in DNA: TGTGCCAGCAGTTTCACACGAACGACAGGGGTGAAGCAGTTCTTC.

The gene calls are TRBV4-2 and TRBJ2-3; TRBD2 agrees at 10 bases. This CDR3 is built from 16 residues. The V gene end was trimmed by 4 bases and the J gene end by 7 bases; junction bases not matched to a gene: 11. Germline CDR1 LGHNA, CDR2 YNFKEQ. In nucleotides, the CDR3 is TGTGCCAGCAGCCCACGACAGGGGACTAGCGCTAATACGCAGTATTTT. Translation gives CASSPRQGTSANTQYF.

This clone has just a few counts. An end of the junction does not agree with germline; a read error may underlie this. The rearrangement joins TRBV6-6 to TRBJ2-1, with D possibly being TRBD2 (5 bases). There are 14 residues in the CDR3. The V gene's germline CDR1 is MNHNY and CDR2 SVGAGI (reference sequence). This CDR3 is CAISGQRSNNEQFF. The CDR3 nucleotides read TGTGCCATCAGTGGTCAGCGGAGCAACAATGAGCAGTTCTTC.

This clone turned up a few times. This chain joins TRBV7-9 and TRBJ2-3; D remains ambiguous. The CDR3 contains 12 residues. Germline V gives CDR1 SEHNR, CDR2 FQNEAQ (reference sequence). V shed 1 base and J shed 7 bases, with 6 bases lying between them. In DNA, the CDR3 is TGTGCCAGCAGCTTAGAGGTTTATACGCAGTATTTT. It encodes CASSLEVYTQYF.

The V gene is TRBV6-6, the J gene TRBJ2-1; no clear D. V lost 3 bases, J lost 1 base, and 10 bases lay in between. In germline, CDR1 is MNHNY, CDR2 SVGAGI (reference sequence). The CDR3 totals 15 residues. The CDR3 is CASSYRAGSYNEQFF. The CDR3 DNA reads TGTGCCAGCAGTTATAGGGCAGGATCCTACAATGAGCAGTTCTTC.

The chain is built from TRBV11-1 and TRBJ2-5; TRBD2 agrees at 11 bases. Germline CDR1 and CDR2: SGHAT and FQDESV (reference sequence). The CDR3 totals 15 residues. The junction had 4 bases not matched to a gene; V was cut back by 2 bases and J by 5 bases. The CDR3 sequence: CASSLKLAGVETQYF. CDR3 coding DNA: TGTGCCAGCAGCTTAAAACTAGCGGGAGTCGAGACCCAGTACTTC.